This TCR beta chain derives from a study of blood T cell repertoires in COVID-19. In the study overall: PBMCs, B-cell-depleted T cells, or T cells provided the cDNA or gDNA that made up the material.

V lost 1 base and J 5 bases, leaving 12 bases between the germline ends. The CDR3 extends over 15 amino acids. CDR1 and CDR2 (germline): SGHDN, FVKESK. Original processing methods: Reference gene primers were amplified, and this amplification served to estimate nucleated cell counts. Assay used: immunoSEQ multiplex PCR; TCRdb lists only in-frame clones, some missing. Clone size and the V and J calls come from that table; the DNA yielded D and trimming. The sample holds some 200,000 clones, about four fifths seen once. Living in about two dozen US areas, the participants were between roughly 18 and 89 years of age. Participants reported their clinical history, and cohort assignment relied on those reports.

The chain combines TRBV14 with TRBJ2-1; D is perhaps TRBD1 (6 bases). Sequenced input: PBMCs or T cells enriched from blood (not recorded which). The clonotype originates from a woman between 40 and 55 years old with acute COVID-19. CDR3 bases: TGTGCCAGCAGCCAAGCTGGGACACCTCACAATGAGCAGTTCTTC. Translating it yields CASSQAGTPHNEQFF.